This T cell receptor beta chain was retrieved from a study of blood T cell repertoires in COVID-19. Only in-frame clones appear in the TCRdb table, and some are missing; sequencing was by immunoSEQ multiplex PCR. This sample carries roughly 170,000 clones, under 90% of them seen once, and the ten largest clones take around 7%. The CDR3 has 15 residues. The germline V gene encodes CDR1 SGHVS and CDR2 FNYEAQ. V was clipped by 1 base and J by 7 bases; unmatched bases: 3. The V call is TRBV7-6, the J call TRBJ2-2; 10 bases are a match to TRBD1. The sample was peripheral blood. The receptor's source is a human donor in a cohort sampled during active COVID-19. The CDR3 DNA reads TGTGCCAGCAGCTTAGGACAGGGGGCGGTCGGGGAGCTGTTTTTT. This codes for CASSLGQGAVGELFF. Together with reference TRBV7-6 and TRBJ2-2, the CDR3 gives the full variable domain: GAGVSQSPRYKVTKRGQDVALRCDPISGHVSLYWYRQALGQGPEFLTYFNYEAQQDKSGLPNDRFSAERPEGSISTLTIQRTEQRDSAMYRCASSLGQGAVGELFFGEGSRLTVL.